Listed here are 19 T cell receptor beta chains from one sample, sequenced in a study of shared clonotypes between healthy human individuals. Sequencing was performed with immunoSEQ multiplex PCR; in TCRdb, only in-frame clones are kept and a portion is missing. The sample consists of about 470,000 clones, around 75% of them appearing once. Sequenced input: PBMCs. The receptors here all came from a woman aged 40 to 50 in good health. Some clones in this sample may be carry-over from other donors' samples.

The V and J genes are TRBV4-3 and TRBJ2-3, with 9 bases that match TRBD2. Losses at the gene ends were 5 bases for V and 1 base for J; bases not matched to a gene: 10. The CDR3 sequence is 17 residues long. Germline V lookup: CDR1 LGHNA, CDR2 YSLEER. CDR3 protein: CASSGGRVAGGTDTQYF. CDR3 in DNA: TGCGCCAGCAGCGGGGGGCGGGTAGCGGGAGGCACAGATACGCAGTATTTT.

As regards this clone: The sample carries other DNA sequences with the same CDR3. The V call is TRBV11-2, the J call TRBJ1-5; possibly TRBD1 for D (6 bases). The CDR3 extends over 13 amino acids. V was trimmed by 5 bases and J by 4 bases, leaving 9 bases between them. Germline V gene lookup returns CDR1 SGHAT and CDR2 FQNNGV. The CDR3 nucleotides are TGTGCCAGCAGCCCCGGACAGAATCAGCCCCAGCATTTT. This encodes CASSPGQNQPQHF.

The V and J genes are TRBV6-1 and TRBJ1-5, with D unclear. V was shortened by 3 bases and J by 5 bases, with 8 bases between the two germline ends. Germline V CDR1 and CDR2: MNHNS, SASEGT. The CDR3 spans 13 residues. The CDR3 region is CASSEFWDQPQHF. In nucleotides, the CDR3 is TGTGCCAGCAGTGAGTTTTGGGATCAGCCCCAGCATTTT.

This rearrangement joins TRBV11-3 to TRBJ2-1; the D call may be TRBD1 or TRBD2 (5 bases each). This CDR3 is built from 13 residues. Between the trimmed V and J ends, which lost 1 base and 6 bases, there was a span of 7 bases. Germline CDR1 reads SGHNT; CDR2 reads YENEEA. CDR3 DNA: TGTGCCAGCAGCTTAGGGGGGACCAATGAGCAGTTCTTC. This translates into CASSLGGTNEQFF.

The chain is built from TRBV7-3 and TRBJ2-2; D remains unclear. The CDR3 is made up of 16 amino acids. Trimming shortened V by 2 bases and J by 1 base, and 11 bases separated the two germline ends. The germline V gene encodes CDR1 SGHTA and CDR2 FQGTGA. The CDR3 nucleotides read TGTGCCAGCAGCTTAGGTTATGGGATGAACACCGGGGAGCTGTTTTTT. Translation gives CASSLGYGMNTGELFF.

The rearrangement links TRBV13 to TRBJ2-1; no definite D call. V was cut by 0 bases and J by 7 bases, with 7 bases left in between. Germline V lookup: CDR1 PRHDT, CDR2 FYEKMQ (reference sequence). The CDR3 loop spans 13 amino acids. This CDR3 reads CASSLGVENEQFF. CDR3 sequence (DNA): TGTGCCAGCAGCTTAGGGGTAGAAAATGAGCAGTTCTTC.

On this clone: This may be a read error: a much more frequent sequence differs by one nucleotide. This sequence joins TRBV4-2 and TRBJ2-5; no clear D. The germline CDR1 and CDR2 sequences are LGHNA and YNFKEQ. The germline V and J ends were trimmed by 0 bases and 2 bases, with 1 base remaining between them. This CDR3 region has 12 residues. This chain's CDR3 is CASSQDQETQYF. The CDR3 nucleotides are TGTGCCAGCAGCCAAGATCAAGAGACCCAGTACTTC.

About this clone: The junction does not match germline at one end; this may be a read error. The V gene is TRBV7-2, the J gene TRBJ2-2; no firm D call. Germline CDR1 SGHTA, CDR2 FQGNSA. This CDR3 comprises 14 residues. The CDR3, as DNA: TGCGCCAGCAGCCAAGATATGGGCACCGGGGAGCTGTTTTTT. Amino acid sequence: CASSQDMGTGELFF.

The chain combines TRBV25-1 with TRBJ2-7; 8 bases line up with TRBD1. Per germline, CDR1 MGHDK and CDR2 SYGVNS. V dropped 5 bases and J dropped 5; count of bases not matched to a gene: 8. The length of the CDR3 is 14 residues. CDR3 DNA: TGTGCCAGCAGTCCTCGGACAGGGACCCACGAGCAGTACTTC. This sequence encodes CASSPRTGTHEQYF.

As concerns this clone: The sample contains more than one DNA sequence encoding this CDR3. V and J are TRBV20-1 and TRBJ2-1, with no clear D. Germline assignment: CDR1 DFQATT and CDR2 SNEGSKA (reference sequence). The CDR3 extends over 11 amino acids. V gave up 6 bases and J gave up 1 base, with 4 bases separating them. CDR3 DNA sequence: TGCAGTGCCGCGTCCTACAATGAGCAGTTCTTC. Its protein is CSAASYNEQFF.

This clone showed up just a few times. The chain has TRBV5-4 and TRBJ1-2; 7 bases are shared with TRBD1. The CDR3 is made up of 14 amino acids. Germline CDR1 reads SGHNT; CDR2 reads YYREEE (reference sequence). Trimming at V came to 3 bases and at J to 7 bases, leaving 9 bases not matched to a gene. In DNA form, the CDR3 reads TGTGCCAGCAGCTCGGGACAGACCGCTTTTGGCTACACCTTC. Translation: CASSSGQTAFGYTF.

The chain couples TRBV27 to TRBJ1-4; D might be TRBD1 (6 bases). Trimming took off 6 bases at V and 5 bases at J, with 16 bases between the two ends. The CDR3 spans 15 residues. The germline V gene encodes CDR1 MNHEY and CDR2 SMNVEV (reference sequence). The CDR3 DNA is TGTGCCAGCAGGTGGCAGGGGCGGAAGAATGAAAAACTGTTTTTT. It translates to CASRWQGRKNEKLFF.

This rearrangement joins TRBV5-1 to TRBJ2-7; 8 bases fit TRBD2. TRBJ2-5 explains the end of the DNA better; the J call may be wrong. Germline lookup yields CDR1 SGHRS and CDR2 YFSETQ. This CDR3 comprises 16 residues. CDR3 bases: TGCGCCAGCAGCTTGACTAGCGGACCACGATTAGAGACCCAGTACTTC. It codes for CASSLTSGPRLETQYF.

The chain has TRBV5-1 and TRBJ2-7; D could derive from TRBD1 or TRBD2 (6 bases each). Germline V lookup: CDR1 SGHRS, CDR2 YFSETQ. The CDR3 loop spans 15 amino acids. The V gene lost 0 bases and the J gene lost 1 base, with 11 bases spanning the gap. In DNA, the CDR3 is TGCGCCAGCAGCTTGGGAGGAGGGGGATCCTACGAGCAGTACTTC. It is translated as CASSLGGGGSYEQYF.

The chain joins TRBV7-2 to TRBJ2-5; the match to TRBD2 covers 8 bases. The J call may be faulty, since TRBJ2-7 better matches the DNA end. CDR1 and CDR2 from the germline V gene are SGHTA and FQGNSA. The CDR3 consists of 15 residues. CDR3 loop: CASSPQAGEFREQYF. CDR3 coding DNA: TGTGCCAGCAGCCCACAAGCGGGAGAGTTCCGCGAGCAGTACTTC.

This clone was recorded only once. The V call is TRBV29-1, the J call TRBJ1-2; TRBD1 matches at 11 bases. Germline loops: CDR1 SQVTM, CDR2 ANQGSEA. Trimming at V came to 7 bases and at J to 1 base, leaving 2 bases not matched to a gene. The CDR3 is 13 residues long. CDR3 in DNA: TGCAGCGCCGGGACAGGGGGTAACTATGGCTACACCTTC. Its translation: CSAGTGGNYGYTF.

This clone was recorded many times. V gene TRBV5-4 combines with J gene TRBJ1-1; the D gene is possibly TRBD1 (5 bases). This CDR3 region has 14 residues. Germline V gene lookup returns CDR1 SGHNT and CDR2 YYREEE (reference sequence). Trimming stripped 2 bases from V and 5 bases from J, with 13 bases between. The CDR3: CASSFKIGETEAFF. CDR3 sequence (DNA): TGTGCCAGCAGCTTCAAAATAGGGGAGACTGAAGCTTTCTTT.

The J gene is TRBJ2-6, the V gene TRBV18; 9 bases align to TRBD1. In germline, CDR1 is KGHSH, CDR2 LQKENI. The CDR3 length is 18 residues. Trimming took 4 bases from V and 1 from J; bases not matched to a gene: 8. Written as DNA, the CDR3 is TGTGCCAGCTCACAATTCCGGGACAGGGCATCTGGGGCCAACGTCCTGACTTTC. It encodes CASSQFRDRASGANVLTF.

The chain employs TRBV5-8 and TRBJ2-5; perhaps TRBD1 as D (6 bases). The CDR3 sequence is 13 residues long. Germline V gene lookup returns CDR1 SGHTS and CDR2 YDEGEE. V lost 4 bases to trimming and J lost 5 bases, with 12 bases between them. The CDR3 sequence: CASSEQGWETQYF. CDR3 sequence (DNA): TGTGCCAGCAGCGAACAGGGCTGGGAGACCCAGTACTTC.